Presented here are 27 T cell receptor beta chains from one specimen sequenced in a study of PD-1 blockade in classical Hodgkin lymphoma. Time point noted: cycle 4 day 1 (C4D1), after less than seven weeks of nivolumab. Every patient relapsed after autologous stem cell transplantation, and brentuximab vedotin exposure varied. The repertoire was sequenced with immunoSEQ multiplex PCR; TCRdb's copy has only in-frame clones and lacks some. The table shows approximately 22,000 clones, with approximately 80% occurring only once. The material sequenced was peripheral blood mononuclear cells (PBMCs), taken before the fourth cycle of nivolumab. These receptors came from a human donor with classical Hodgkin lymphoma.

This clone was seen just once. This chain uses TRBV27 with TRBJ1-2, with unresolved D. V was clipped by 3 bases and J by 4 bases, with 9 bases between them. The germline gives CDR1 MNHEY, CDR2 SMNVEV (reference sequence). The CDR3 is made up of 13 amino acids. The CDR3 reads CASSFSGLYGYTF. The DNA for the CDR3 is TGTGCCAGCAGTTTCTCCGGCCTCTATGGCTACACCTTC.

The CDR3 sequence: CASSAGPGVHTEAFF. The DNA of the CDR3 is TGTGCCAGCTCGGCCGGTCCCGGCGTGCACACTGAAGCTTTCTTT. The chain carries TRBV5-8 and TRBJ1-1; D remains ambiguous. V was trimmed by 7 bases and J by 3 bases, leaving 19 bases between them. This CDR3 comprises 15 residues. Germline lookup yields CDR1 SGHTS and CDR2 YDEGEE.

The chain carries TRBV14 and TRBJ1-5; TRBD1 matches at 8 bases. The CDR3 covers 14 residues. Germline lookup yields CDR1 SGHDN and CDR2 FVKESK. V trimming: 4 bases; J trimming: 4 bases; junction bases outside the gene matches: 3. The CDR3 reads CASSLQGGNQPQHF. The CDR3 DNA reads as TGTGCCAGCAGCCTACAGGGGGGTAATCAGCCCCAGCATTTT.

This chain joins TRBV28 and TRBJ1-2; 7 bases fit TRBD1. The CDR3 loop spans 14 amino acids. The junction had 13 bases not matched to a gene; V was cut back by 8 bases and J by 7 bases. CDR1 is MDHEN, CDR2 SYDVKM, per germline. The CDR3 region has the DNA TGTGCCAGCGGGGGGAGGGGGCGTTTTGGTGGCTACACCTTC. It codes for CASGGRGRFGGYTF.

The genes are TRBV5-4 and TRBJ2-3, with D perhaps TRBD1 (6 bases). The CDR3 contains 14 residues. V dropped 1 base and J dropped 3 bases, with 9 bases sitting between them. The germline gives CDR1 SGHNT, CDR2 YYREEE (reference sequence). In DNA form, the CDR3 reads TGTGCCAGCAGCTTGCGGCAGGGGACAGATACGCAGTATTTT. Its translation is CASSLRQGTDTQYF. The complete variable domain, with remaining parts taken from reference TRBV5-4 and TRBJ2-3, reads ETGVTQSPTHLIKTRGQQVTLRCSSQSGHNTVSWYQQALGQGPQFIFQYYREEENGRGNFPPRFSGLQFPNYSSELNVNALELDDSALYLCASSLRQGTDTQYFGPGTRLTVL.

This rearrangement joins TRBV4-1 to TRBJ2-5, with 10 bases aligning to TRBD1. CDR3 length: 16 amino acids. Germline CDR1 and CDR2: MGHRA and YSYEKL. With 4 bases clipped from V and 2 bases from J, the junction kept 7 bases outside the gene matches. The CDR3 sequence is CASSPTGQGYQETQYF. The CDR3 coding sequence is TGCGCCAGCAGCCCGACGGGACAGGGGTATCAAGAGACCCAGTACTTC.

This clone is large by share. The V and J genes are TRBV10-3 and TRBJ2-2; 7 positions agree with TRBD1. Trimming at V came to 9 bases and at J to 5 bases, leaving 9 bases not matched to a gene. From germline, CDR1 is ENHRY and CDR2 SYGVKD. The CDR3 totals 14 residues. The CDR3 coding sequence is TGTGCCATTACCGGGACAGCCTCAACCGGGGAGCTGTTTTTT. Translation gives CAITGTASTGELFF.

This sequence joins TRBV5-5 and TRBJ1-5, with a possible D match to TRBD1 (5 bases). The germline V gene encodes CDR1 SGHKS and CDR2 YYEKEE (reference sequence). CDR3 size: 14 residues. Trimming shortened V by 2 bases and J by 0 bases, and 6 bases separated the two germline ends. CDR3 coding DNA: TGTGCCAGCAGCTTTGGACATAGCAATCAGCCCCAGCATTTT. This sequence encodes CASSFGHSNQPQHF.

This clone has only one observation. V is TRBV10-1 and J is TRBJ1-1; D not resolved. The CDR3 is 12 residues long. Germline V gene data show CDR1 as WNHNN and CDR2 as SYGVQD (reference sequence). V dropped 0 bases and J dropped 2 bases, with 1 base sitting between them. The CDR3: CASSESNTEAFF. In nucleotides, the CDR3 is TGCGCCAGCAGTGAGTCCAACACTGAAGCTTTCTTT.

Regarding this clone: One end of the junction varies from germline; a read error may be responsible. This chain joins TRBV7-9 and TRBJ2-2; D gene ambiguous. The CDR3 totals 15 residues. Germline V lookup: CDR1 SEHNR, CDR2 FQNEAQ (reference sequence). The CDR3 bases are TGTGCCAGCAGGTTAGAAGGGTTCGGCACCGGGGAGCTGTTTTTT. It specifies CASRLEGFGTGELFF.

The CDR3 spells CASSGTGGTGNTIYF. The CDR3 DNA follows: TGTGCCAGCAGCGGGACAGGGGGTACGGGAAACACCATATATTTT. The chain recombines TRBV7-2 with TRBJ1-3, with 11 bases fitting TRBD1. The junction had 4 bases not matched to a gene; V was cut back by 5 bases and J by 4 bases. This CDR3 region has 15 residues. In germline, CDR1 is SGHTA, CDR2 FQGNSA.

The rearrangement joins TRBV2 to TRBJ1-2; D gene unclear. CDR1 is SNHLY and CDR2 is FYNNEI in the germline V gene. This CDR3 spans 13 amino acids. V lost 3 bases, J lost 4 bases, and 9 bases lay in between. The CDR3 DNA reads as TGTGCCAGCAGTGAGGACGGAGGCTATGGCTACACCTTC. It yields the protein CASSEDGGYGYTF.

The rearrangement joins TRBV6-1 to TRBJ2-5, with D perhaps matching TRBD1 or TRBD2 (7 bases each). Germline V CDR1 and CDR2: MNHNS, SASEGT. The ends were cut back, 6 bases at V and 5 bases at J, with 16 bases in the middle. This CDR3 is 14 amino acids long. In DNA form, the CDR3 reads TGTGCCAGCAGGGGGGGGACAGCGGGGGAGACCCAGTACTTC. Translating it yields CASRGGTAGETQYF.

The chain couples TRBV15 to TRBJ2-5; D is unresolved. With 1 base removed from V and 0 bases from J, the gap between germline ends came to 9 bases. The CDR3 consists of 15 residues. Germline loops: CDR1 LNHNV, CDR2 YYDKDF (reference sequence). CDR3 nucleotides: TGTGCCACCAGCAGAGTCTATTCGAACCAAGAGACCCAGTACTTC. Encoded protein: CATSRVYSNQETQYF.

The chain carries TRBV5-1 and TRBJ1-5; D remains unclear. This CDR3 is built from 16 residues. Germline CDR1 reads SGHRS; CDR2 reads YFSETQ. The germline V and J ends were trimmed by 0 bases and 0 bases, with 10 bases remaining between them. The CDR3: CASSLDGLHSNQPQHF. DNA for the CDR3: TGCGCCAGCAGCTTGGATGGGTTACATAGCAATCAGCCCCAGCATTTT.

The J gene is TRBJ1-2, the V gene TRBV6-1; the D is unclear. Germline V gives CDR1 MNHNS, CDR2 SASEGT. Trimming removed 0 bases at V and 4 bases at J, with 12 bases between. The CDR3 contains 15 residues. CDR3 DNA: TGTGCCAGCAGTGAAGCGGGCGGGCTCGGCTATGGCTACACCTTC. Its translation is CASSEAGGLGYGYTF.

The V call is TRBV19, the J call TRBJ1-2; D not certain. The CDR3 spans 15 residues. CDR1 and CDR2 from the germline V gene are LNHDA and SQIVND (reference sequence). Trimming removed 2 bases at V and 2 bases at J, with 12 bases between. The DNA for the CDR3 is TGTGCCAGTAGTATAAGGAGGCTCCCAAACTATGGCTACACCTTC. It codes for CASSIRRLPNYGYTF. Variable domain in full (rest from reference TRBV19 and TRBJ1-2): DGGITQSPKYLFRKEGQNVTLSCEQNLNHDAMYWYRQDPGQGLRLIYYSQIVNDFQKGDIAEGYSVSREKKESFPLTVTSAQKNPTAFYLCASSIRRLPNYGYTFGSGTRLTVV.

This clone was counted only a few times. This specimen includes other DNA sequences encoding the same CDR3. The chain uses TRBV29-1 and TRBJ2-7, with D tentatively TRBD2 (6 bases). V was pared by 1 base and J by 4 bases, with 14 bases between. CDR1 is SQVTM and CDR2 is ANQGSEA in the germline V gene. The CDR3 sequence is 14 residues long. CDR3 coding DNA: TGCAGCGTTGAAGGTCCAGGGCGGGAATACGAGCAGTACTTC. Translation: CSVEGPGREYEQYF.

In this sample, this clone turned up a few times. The V and J genes are TRBV7-2 and TRBJ2-5, with D tentatively TRBD1 (7 bases). CDR3 length: 14 residues. V was clipped by 2 bases and J by 5 bases, with 12 bases between them. The germline V gene has CDR1 SGHTA and CDR2 FQGNSA. The CDR3 region is CASSLQGGQETQYF. The CDR3 bases are TGTGCCAGCAGCTTACAGGGGGGTCAGGAGACCCAGTACTTC. Together with reference TRBV7-2 and TRBJ2-5, the CDR3 gives the full variable domain: GAGVSQSPSNKVTEKGKDVELRCDPISGHTALYWYRQSLGQGLEFLIYFQGNSAPDKSGLPSDRFSAERTGGSVSTLTIQRTQQEDSAVYLCASSLQGGQETQYFGPGTRLLVL.

This sequence joins TRBV10-3 and TRBJ2-7, with 7 bases lining up with TRBD2. Germline V gene data show CDR1 as ENHRY and CDR2 as SYGVKD. With 4 bases clipped from V and 2 bases from J, the junction kept 5 bases outside the gene matches. The CDR3 sequence is 14 residues long. The CDR3: CAISGSSGPYEQYF. DNA for the CDR3: TGTGCCATCAGTGGGTCTAGCGGTCCCTACGAGCAGTACTTC.

The rearrangement joins TRBV4-2 to TRBJ2-7; D might be TRBD1 (7 bases). V was trimmed by 3 bases and J by 2 bases, leaving 20 bases between them. This CDR3 contains 17 residues. CDR1 and CDR2 (germline): LGHNA, YNFKEQ. The DNA for the CDR3 is TGTGCCAGCAGCCACCACCGAACAGGGGACTTTCCCTACGAGCAGTACTTC. It encodes CASSHHRTGDFPYEQYF.

This rearrangement joins TRBV5-4 to TRBJ1-2; 8 bases are a match to TRBD1. The CDR3 covers 14 residues. Germline loops: CDR1 SGHNT, CDR2 YYREEE (reference sequence). The V and J ends lost 5 bases and 4 bases, in that order; junction bases with no gene match: 7. The CDR3 DNA reads TGTGCCAGCAGACCGGACAGGGCCGCCTATGGCTACACCTTC. This translates into CASRPDRAAYGYTF.

The chain employs TRBV4-1 and TRBJ1-4; D perhaps matches TRBD1 (6 bases). The germline gives CDR1 MGHRA, CDR2 YSYEKL. V was clipped by 0 bases and J by 3 bases, with 14 bases between them. This CDR3 spans 17 amino acids. The CDR3 protein is CASSQEPSGGSNEKLFF. The CDR3, as DNA: TGCGCCAGCAGCCAAGAGCCCTCTGGGGGCTCTAATGAAAAACTGTTTTTT.

The rearrangement links TRBV6-1 to TRBJ2-4; the D is unclear. Trimming removed 4 bases at V and 14 bases at J, with 3 bases between. From germline, CDR1 is MNHNS and CDR2 SASEGT. The CDR3 extends over 8 amino acids. The CDR3: CASSVKYF. The CDR3 DNA follows: TGTGCCAGCAGTGTTAAGTACTTC.

The chain carries TRBV7-9 and TRBJ1-2; TRBD1 might be the D (6 bases). CDR3 length: 13 residues. Trimming took off 4 bases at V and 6 bases at J, with 12 bases between the two ends. Germline CDR1 and CDR2: SEHNR and FQNEAQ (reference sequence). Written as DNA, the CDR3 is TGTGCCAGCAGCTCCTCCAGGGGAGATGGCTACACCTTC. This codes for CASSSSRGDGYTF.

This chain uses TRBV18 with TRBJ2-5, with 7 bases that match TRBD1. The DNA end lines up better with TRBJ2-7; the J call may be wrong. Germline CDR1 reads KGHSH; CDR2 reads LQKENI. The CDR3 runs 14 residues. The CDR3 DNA reads TGTGCCAGCTCACCCGACAGGGCGAACTACGAGCAGTACTTC. Encoded protein: CASSPDRANYEQYF.

The chain links TRBV2 to TRBJ1-4, with unresolved D. The CDR3 runs 12 residues. Trimming removed 6 bases at V and 7 bases at J, with 9 bases between. In germline, CDR1 is SNHLY, CDR2 FYNNEI. In DNA, the CDR3 is TGTGCCAGCAGAGGGTACAGTGAAAAACTGTTTTTT. This translates into CASRGYSEKLFF.